A single sample is the source of the 5 T cell receptor beta chains below, sequenced in a study of T cells after yellow fever vaccination. TCRdb ran MiXCR on the 5' RACE reads and lists one entry per CDR3 protein. The sample yields hundreds of thousands of distinct CDR3 sequences, 4.1% seen once. The sample here was PBMCs, taken 5 days after the yellow fever booster vaccination. Receptor source: a man in his late teens or twenties who received the YFV17D yellow fever vaccine.

This clonotype was picked up a small number of times. This chain connects TRBV5-1 to TRBJ2-3; 7 positions agree with TRBD1. V lost 4 bases to trimming and J lost 3 bases; unmatched junction nucleotides: 8. The CDR3 is 15 residues long. Per germline, CDR1 SGHRS and CDR2 YFSETQ. The CDR3 here is CASSPGQAFTDTQYF. DNA for the CDR3: TGCGCCAGCAGCCCTGGACAGGCTTTTACAGATACGCAGTATTTT.

This clonotype has just a few counts. The rearrangement joins TRBV9 to TRBJ2-1; 13 nucleotides match TRBD2. There are 17 residues in the CDR3. Germline V gene sequence: CDR1 SGDLS, CDR2 YYNGEE. The V and J ends lost 3 bases and 2 bases, in that order; junction bases with no gene match: 5. CDR3 region: CASSAAGLAGTYNEQFF. CDR3 DNA: TGTGCCAGCAGCGCCGCGGGACTAGCGGGGACCTACAATGAGCAGTTCTTC.

This chain links TRBV5-4 with TRBJ2-7; the D is unclear. CDR3 size: 14 residues. V lost 0 bases, J lost 3 bases, and 10 bases lay in between. Germline values: CDR1 SGHNT, CDR2 YYREEE (reference sequence). The CDR3 loop reads CASSLGLQNYEQYV. Here the CDR3 DNA reads TGTGCCAGCAGCTTGGGACTTCAAAACTACGAGCAGTACGTC.

This clonotype was detected a few times. This chain uses TRBV10-3 with TRBJ1-4; 12 bases map to TRBD1. The trim removed 0 bases at V and 11 bases at J, leaving 4 bases unmatched. The CDR3 totals 15 residues. Germline V gene sequence: CDR1 ENHRY, CDR2 SYGVKD. This chain's CDR3 is CAISESGDRGLKLFF. The CDR3 DNA reads as TGTGCCATCAGTGAGTCTGGGGACAGGGGGCTGAAACTGTTTTTT.

This clonotype has only a few counts. V and J are TRBV19 and TRBJ1-2, with TRBD1 matching over 7 bases. Unmatched junction bases numbered 6, after V lost 5 bases and J lost 6 bases. This CDR3 contains 13 residues. Germline assignment: CDR1 LNHDA and CDR2 SQIVND (reference sequence). CDR3 amino acids: CASSPMGTDGYTF. CDR3 bases: TGTGCCAGTAGTCCTATGGGGACAGATGGCTACACCTTC.